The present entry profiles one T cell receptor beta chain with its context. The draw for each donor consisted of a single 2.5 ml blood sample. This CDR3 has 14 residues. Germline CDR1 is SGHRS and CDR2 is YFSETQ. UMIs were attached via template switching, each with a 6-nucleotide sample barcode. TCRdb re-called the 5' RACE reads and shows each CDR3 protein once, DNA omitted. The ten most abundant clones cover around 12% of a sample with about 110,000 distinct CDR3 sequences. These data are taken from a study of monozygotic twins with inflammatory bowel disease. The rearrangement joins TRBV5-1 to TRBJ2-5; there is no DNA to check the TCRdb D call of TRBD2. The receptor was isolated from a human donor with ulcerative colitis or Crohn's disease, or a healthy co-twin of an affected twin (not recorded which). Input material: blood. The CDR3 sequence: CASSLTSTEETQYF.